These T cell receptor beta chains were read from a single sample in a study of T cell responses to AZD1222 COVID-19 vaccine. Measured with immunoSEQ multiplex PCR; TCRdb has only the in-frame clones, and not every one. The table includes under 170,000 clones, more than 80% detected once. The sample here was peripheral blood, taken 28 days after the second AZD1222 dose. These receptors originate from an adult who received the AZD1222 COVID-19 vaccine. Each CDR3 is given with its conserved first and last residue. The order of the fields is V gene, J gene, CDR3 protein.

>TRBV12-5|TRBJ2-7
CASGWAKSGGSYEQYF
>TRBV6-5|TRBJ1-2
CASRKQGAPLSGYTF
>TRBV7-8|TRBJ1-1
CASSFKVNTEAFF
>TRBV7-8|TRBJ1-1
CASSIGTNTEAFF
>TRBV4-1|TRBJ2-1
CASSLSGQTSYNEQFF
>TRBV6-5|TRBJ1-4
CASRGKDSSYEKLFF
>TRBV2|TRBJ1-2
CASSRQGIYGYTF
>TRBV5-1|TRBJ1-6
CAQTEYNSPLHF
>TRBV5-1|TRBJ1-1
CASSLGQIPEAFF
>TRBV10-1|TRBJ1-1
CASSGGLAEAFF
>TRBV30|TRBJ1-2
CAWSPGVGYGYTF
>TRBV15|TRBJ2-7
CATSRDRGSYEQYF
>TRBV12-3/TRBV12-4|TRBJ2-7
CASSLTAAYEQYF
>TRBV6-5|TRBJ1-1
CASSSLRDVNTEAFF
>TRBV10-1|TRBJ2-7
CASSARRGTGKQYEQYF
>TRBV7-9|TRBJ1-1
CASSLADRTGRAFF
>TRBV3-1/TRBV3-2|TRBJ1-5
CASSQDGTGTQPQHF
>TRBV12-5|TRBJ2-7
CASGSPTGEGYF
>TRBV5-8|TRBJ2-1
CASSSLAGAYNEQFF
>TRBV7-9|TRBJ1-1
CASSLGPPEAEAFF
>TRBV2|TRBJ1-1
CASLRNTEAFF
>TRBV6-2/TRBV6-3|TRBJ2-5
CASSYAETQYF
>TRBV4-1|TRBJ1-2
CASSQDPGGIYGYTF
>TRBV6-1|TRBJ2-7
CASREAGTGAYEQYF
>TRBV6-5|TRBJ1-5
CASSDMTGTLQPQHF
>TRBV5-1|TRBJ1-1
CASGSGPGGGTEAFF
>TRBV27|TRBJ1-2
CASSSRHPNYGYTF
>TRBV29-1|TRBJ1-2
CSVKLDGHYGYTF
>TRBV9|TRBJ1-2
CASRRTVDGYTF
>TRBV18|TRBJ1-2
CASSSMTIAYGYTF
>TRBV3-1/TRBV3-2|TRBJ2-1
CASSQGLAGPNEQFF
>TRBV19|TRBJ2-1
CASSTRLAGGFAYNEQFF
>TRBV29-1|TRBJ2-7
CSASADRGPYEQYF
>TRBV7-9|TRBJ2-7
CASSDRGLDEQYF
>TRBV19|TRBJ1-3
CASSNTGQPGNTIYF